This TCR beta chain was captured in a study of T cells in Graves' hyperthyroidism and ophthalmopathy. Study-wide results and limits: Ophthalmopathy was distinguished from stable hyperthyroidism by 13 V-J signatures. In validation, the model predicted ophthalmopathy. These predictions came a median roughly six months before onset. Most thyroid clonotypes expanded above 0.001 appeared in blood too.

Amplified TCR beta CDR3 regions came from RNA transcripts. HTBI primers were employed in a first-round RT-PCR of the TCR CDR3. TCRdb reanalysed the multiplex PCR reads using MiXCR and keeps one entry per CDR3 protein. The table records about 570,000 distinct CDR3 sequences, about 45% of them present only once. Germline V gene lookup returns CDR1 SEHNR and CDR2 FQNEAQ (reference sequence). CDR3 length: 15 residues. The ends were cut back, 5 bases at V and 1 base at J, with 15 bases in the middle. This clonotype was seen a few times. The antigen is undetermined. Lactation, pregnancy, other autoimmune disease or uncontrolled infection led to exclusion of patients.

The chain links TRBV7-9 to TRBJ2-7; perhaps D is TRBD1 or TRBD2 (5 bases each). The sample comprised peripheral blood or thyroid tissue (not recorded which). This receptor was identified in an adult woman with Graves' disease, either hyperthyroidism or ophthalmopathy (not recorded which). CDR3 loop: CASSRYRDGSYEQYF. CDR3 DNA: TGTGCCAGCAGCCGCTACCGGGACGGGTCCTACGAGCAGTACTTC.